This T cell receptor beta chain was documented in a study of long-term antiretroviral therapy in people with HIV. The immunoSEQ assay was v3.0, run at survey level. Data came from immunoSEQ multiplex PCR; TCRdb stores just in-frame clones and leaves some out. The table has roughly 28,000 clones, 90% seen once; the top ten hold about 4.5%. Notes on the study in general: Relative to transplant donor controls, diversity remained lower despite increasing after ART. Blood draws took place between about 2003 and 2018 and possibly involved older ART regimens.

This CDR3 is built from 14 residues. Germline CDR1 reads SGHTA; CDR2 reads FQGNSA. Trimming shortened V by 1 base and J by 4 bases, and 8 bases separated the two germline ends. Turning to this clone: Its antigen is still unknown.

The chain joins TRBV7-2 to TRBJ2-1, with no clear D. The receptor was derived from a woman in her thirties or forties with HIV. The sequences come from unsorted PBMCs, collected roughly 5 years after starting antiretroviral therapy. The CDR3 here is CASSLVAAYNEQFF. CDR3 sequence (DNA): TGTGCCAGCAGCTTAGTGGCAGCTTACAATGAGCAGTTCTTC. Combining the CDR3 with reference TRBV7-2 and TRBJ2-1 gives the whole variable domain GAGVSQSPSNKVTEKGKDVELRCDPISGHTALYWYRQSLGQGLEFLIYFQGNSAPDKSGLPSDRFSAERTGGSVSTLTIQRTQQEDSAVYLCASSLVAAYNEQFFGPGTRLTVL.